One sample yielded the 30 T cell receptor beta chains listed below, sequenced in a study of T cell changes during pregnancy in multiple sclerosis. The data were produced by immunoSEQ multiplex PCR, yet TCRdb's version contains in-frame clones alone and is incomplete. The sample holds some 62,000 clones, about 90% seen once. The sequenced sample was peripheral blood, obtained in the second trimester of pregnancy. These TCRs come from a female donor in good health, enrolled as a control in a pregnancy study.

This clone was seen a handful of times. This chain connects TRBV29-1 to TRBJ1-2; D is unclear. CDR1 SQVTM and CDR2 ANQGSEA come from the germline V gene. CDR3 size: 15 residues. Trimming took off 6 bases at V and 4 bases at J, with 21 bases between the two ends. The CDR3 DNA is TGCAGCGTGCCCTCGGGGAATCTTGGAGCCTATGGCTACACCTTC. Encoded protein: CSVPSGNLGAYGYTF.

The V gene is TRBV7-9, the J gene TRBJ1-4, with D unresolved. Trimming removed 4 bases from V and 0 bases from J, with 3 bases in between. CDR3 length: 13 residues. CDR1 and CDR2 from the germline V gene are SEHNR and FQNEAQ (reference sequence). Here the CDR3 DNA reads TGTGCCAGCAGCTCCTCAACTAATGAAAAACTGTTTTTT. This gives the protein CASSSSTNEKLFF.

This chain uses TRBV18 with TRBJ1-5; TRBD1 might be the D (5 bases). Trimming took 0 bases from V and 7 from J, leaving 13 bases between them. Germline values: CDR1 KGHSH, CDR2 LQKENI. The CDR3 spans 15 residues. CDR3 coding DNA: TGTGCCAGCTCACCACCACCGGGGGATGGGCAGCCCCAGCATTTT. Translating it yields CASSPPPGDGQPQHF.

This chain joins TRBV4-2 and TRBJ2-7; the match to TRBD1 covers 11 bases. The trim removed 0 bases at V and 3 bases at J, leaving 4 bases unmatched. This CDR3 region has 16 residues. The germline gives CDR1 LGHNA, CDR2 YNFKEQ. The CDR3 here is CASSQDPGTGGYEQYF. The CDR3 nucleotides are TGTGCCAGCAGCCAAGATCCTGGGACAGGGGGCTACGAGCAGTACTTC.

V gene TRBV7-2 combines with J gene TRBJ2-7, with D perhaps TRBD1 (5 bases). The CDR3 is 12 residues long. V was pared by 2 bases and J by 6 bases, with 8 bases between. Germline values: CDR1 SGHTA, CDR2 FQGNSA. The CDR3 nucleotides are TGTGCCAGCAGCTTATCCAGGGCCGAGCAGTACTTC. Protein: CASSLSRAEQYF.

CDR3 region: CASSSGQGIGTEAFF. In DNA form, the CDR3 reads TGTGCCAGCAGCTCTGGACAGGGGATAGGCACTGAAGCTTTCTTT. The V gene is TRBV7-2, the J gene TRBJ1-1, with 9 bases lining up with TRBD1. Per the germline V gene, CDR1 is SGHTA and CDR2 is FQGNSA. V was pared by 4 bases and J by 4 bases, with 7 bases of the junction left unmatched. The CDR3 runs 15 residues.

V usage is TRBV18 and J usage is TRBJ2-3; TRBD2 matches at 7 bases. V gave up 1 base and J gave up 1 base; unmatched junction bases: 5. Germline-derived CDR1 and CDR2 are KGHSH and LQKENI. This CDR3 contains 16 residues. This CDR3 is CASSPRSSGGTDTQYF. The CDR3 nucleotides read TGTGCCAGCTCACCACGATCTAGCGGCGGCACAGATACGCAGTATTTT.

The V and J genes are TRBV27 and TRBJ1-1; tentative D call: TRBD1 (6 bases). V lost 8 bases, J lost 11 bases, and 24 bases lay in between. CDR1 and CDR2 from the germline V gene are MNHEY and SMNVEV (reference sequence). This CDR3 has 14 residues. CDR3 coding DNA: TGTGCCAGCGGACGGCAGGGGTTCGTTTGGGAGGCTTTCTTT. It encodes CASGRQGFVWEAFF.

The CDR3 DNA follows: TGTGCCAGCAGTGAAGTGGGTACTAGCGGCCACGAGCAGTACTTC. This gives the protein CASSEVGTSGHEQYF. This chain joins TRBV2 and TRBJ2-7; 8 bases map to TRBD2. The V segment lost 1 base and the J segment 5 bases; nucleotides outside the gene matches: 7. This CDR3 comprises 15 residues. Germline V gene sequence: CDR1 SNHLY, CDR2 FYNNEI.

The CDR3 here is CASSLNGGGPRDGELFF. The CDR3 DNA follows: TGTGCCAGCAGCTTAAATGGCGGGGGACCCCGGGACGGGGAGCTGTTTTTT. The gene calls are TRBV7-2 and TRBJ2-2; 7 bases are shared with TRBD2. The CDR3 loop spans 17 amino acids. Germline CDR1 and CDR2: SGHTA and FQGNSA. Germline trimming cut 2 bases from V and 7 bases from J; bases unmatched to any gene: 13.

The V and J genes are TRBV4-3 and TRBJ2-7; 10 bases line up with TRBD2. The J segment lost 2 bases and the V segment lost 4 bases, leaving 8 bases of the junction unmatched. In germline, CDR1 is LGHNA, CDR2 YSLEER. The CDR3 consists of 16 residues. CDR3 residues: CASSLTPLAGAYEQYF. The CDR3 DNA reads TGCGCCAGCAGCCTCACGCCCCTAGCGGGAGCCTACGAGCAGTACTTC.

This chain joins TRBV7-2 and TRBJ2-1; TRBD2 matches 12 bases. The germline V gene encodes CDR1 SGHTA and CDR2 FQGNSA. With V trimmed by 4 bases and J by 8 bases, 9 bases remained unmatched. The CDR3 has 16 residues. In DNA, the CDR3 is TGTGCCAGCAGCTACCGACTAGCGGGAGCCGCGGATGAGCAGTTCTTC. Residues: CASSYRLAGAADEQFF.

J is TRBJ1-5 and V is TRBV30; 7 bases align to TRBD1. Germline CDR1 is GTSNPN and CDR2 is SVGIG (reference sequence). The CDR3 sequence is 18 residues long. Losses at the gene ends were 2 bases for V and 4 bases for J; bases not matched to a gene: 17. CDR3 region: CAWSLSLQGLRSNQPQHF. DNA for the CDR3: TGTGCCTGGAGTCTATCGCTACAGGGGCTTCGATCTAATCAGCCCCAGCATTTT.

The chain joins TRBV5-6 to TRBJ2-5; no clear D. V was cut by 3 bases and J by 0 bases, with 6 bases left in between. Germline V lookup: CDR1 SGHDT, CDR2 YYEEEE. This CDR3 comprises 13 residues. The CDR3 nucleotides are TGTGCCAGCAGCTGGGCCGACCAAGAGACCCAGTACTTC. It translates to CASSWADQETQYF.

The chain uses TRBV5-1 and TRBJ2-5, with 7 bases identical to TRBD1. The CDR3 is 16 amino acids. The germline V gene has CDR1 SGHRS and CDR2 YFSETQ. V lost 2 bases, J lost 4 bases, and 11 bases stayed unmatched. For the CDR3, the DNA is TGCGCCAGCAGCTTACCCCGGACAGGAATAAGAGAGACCCAGTACTTC. Translation gives CASSLPRTGIRETQYF.

The CDR3 region is CASSFGGGGGYEQYF. The CDR3, as DNA: TGTGCCAGCAGCTTCGGCGGGGGTGGTGGGTACGAGCAGTACTTC. The chain couples TRBV7-2 to TRBJ2-7; TRBD2 matches at 7 bases. V dropped 3 bases and J dropped 4; count of bases not matched to a gene: 9. From germline, CDR1 is SGHTA and CDR2 FQGNSA. This CDR3 spans 15 amino acids.

The chain is built from TRBV27 and TRBJ2-7; TRBD1 might be the D (5 bases). This CDR3 comprises 13 residues. Trimming removed 6 bases at V and 3 bases at J, with 12 bases between. CDR1 is MNHEY and CDR2 is SMNVEV in the germline V gene (reference sequence). The CDR3 is CASRKTGNYEQYF. CDR3 in DNA: TGTGCCAGCAGAAAAACAGGAAACTACGAGCAGTACTTC.

The chain carries TRBV30 and TRBJ1-1; D is possibly TRBD1 (5 bases). In germline, CDR1 is GTSNPN, CDR2 SVGIG (reference sequence). V gave up 4 bases and J gave up 3 bases, with 15 bases separating them. This CDR3 contains 14 residues. CDR3 amino acids: CAWTGRGAYTEAFF. The DNA for the CDR3 is TGTGCCTGGACTGGGAGGGGAGCGTACACTGAAGCTTTCTTT.

This clone is a singleton in its sample. This chain connects TRBV19 to TRBJ1-2, with D tentatively TRBD1 (5 bases). From germline, CDR1 is LNHDA and CDR2 SQIVND (reference sequence). The CDR3 is 17 residues long. V was shortened by 0 bases and J by 0 bases, with 14 bases between the two germline ends. CDR3 sequence reads: CASSIEETGFSNYGYTF. Written as DNA, the CDR3 is TGTGCCAGTAGTATAGAGGAAACAGGTTTCTCTAACTATGGCTACACCTTC.

There are many counts of this clone. The V call is TRBV6-4, the J call TRBJ2-1, with 7 bases that match TRBD1. J lost 5 bases, V lost 6 bases, and 10 bases had no gene match. Per germline, CDR1 MRHNA and CDR2 SNTAGT. This CDR3 is built from 15 residues. CDR3 in amino acids: CASSPEGAGHNEQFF. In nucleotides, the CDR3 is TGTGCCAGCAGCCCTGAGGGGGCAGGTCACAATGAGCAGTTCTTC.

The chain has TRBV11-2 and TRBJ2-7; D is perhaps TRBD1 (6 bases). V was clipped by 2 bases and J by 3 bases, with 23 bases between them. The CDR3 contains 18 residues. The germline V gene encodes CDR1 SGHAT and CDR2 FQNNGV. The CDR3, as DNA: TGTGCCAGCAGCTTACTCCCCGCTACAGGGAAGTACGGCTACGAGCAGTACTTC. Its protein product is CASSLLPATGKYGYEQYF. Looking up the rest from reference TRBV11-2 and TRBJ2-7 gives the full variable domain: EAGVAQSPRYKIIEKRQSVAFWCNPISGHATLYWYQQILGQGPKLLIQFQNNGVVDDSQLPKDRFSAERLKGVDSTLKIQPAKLEDSAVYLCASSLLPATGKYGYEQYFGPGTRLTVT.

J is TRBJ1-1 and V is TRBV2; TRBD1 might be the D (5 bases). The V gene's germline CDR1 is SNHLY and CDR2 FYNNEI. V lost 6 bases, J lost 1 base, and 15 bases lay in between. The CDR3 is 15 residues long. CDR3 DNA sequence: TGTGCCAGCAGCACGCCGTGGACAACGAACACTGAAGCTTTCTTT. Translating it yields CASSTPWTTNTEAFF.

This sequence joins TRBV27 and TRBJ1-2, with TRBD1 matching 7 bases. The CDR3 has 13 residues. V was pared by 6 bases and J by 8 bases, with 9 bases of the junction left unmatched. Looked up from germline, CDR1 is MNHEY and CDR2 is SMNVEV (reference sequence). CDR3 coding DNA: TGTGCCAGCAGATTAACAGGGGATGGCGGCTACACCTTC. Its protein product is CASRLTGDGGYTF.

In DNA, the CDR3 is TGTGCCAGCAGCTTAGGTAGTGGGGGACTAAGCTCCTACGAGCAGTACTTC. Its translation: CASSLGSGGLSSYEQYF. This sequence joins TRBV11-2 and TRBJ2-7, with 7 bases that match TRBD2. The trim removed 1 base at V and 0 bases at J, leaving 9 bases unmatched. The CDR3 consists of 17 residues. The germline V gene encodes CDR1 SGHAT and CDR2 FQNNGV.

The chain has TRBV27 and TRBJ2-3, with D possibly being TRBD2 (7 bases). The germline V gene has CDR1 MNHEY and CDR2 SMNVEV (reference sequence). With 1 base removed from V and 5 bases from J, the gap between germline ends came to 19 bases. The CDR3 contains 17 residues. CDR3 DNA sequence: TGTGCCAGCAGTTTATTGTTCCGAGGGGGAGGGAGAGATACGCAGTATTTT. Its protein product is CASSLLFRGGGRDTQYF.

The chain combines TRBV6-6 with TRBJ2-7; TRBD2 agrees at 8 bases. The V gene's germline CDR1 is MNHNY and CDR2 SVGAGI (reference sequence). The CDR3 covers 15 residues. V lost 7 bases, J lost 2 bases, and 10 bases stayed unmatched. The CDR3 DNA reads as TGTGCCAGCACCCAAAGAGAGACTAGCGCCTACGAGCAGTACTTC. Its protein is CASTQRETSAYEQYF.

This chain joins TRBV5-1 and TRBJ2-5; TRBD2 is a possible D gene (6 bases). Per germline, CDR1 SGHRS and CDR2 YFSETQ. V lost 4 bases to trimming and J lost 2 bases, with 12 bases between them. The CDR3 contains 14 residues. The CDR3 coding sequence is TGCGCCAGCAGCGTGACTAGAGGACAAGAGACCCAGTACTTC. Its translation is CASSVTRGQETQYF.

This chain connects TRBV7-2 to TRBJ1-3; D is ambiguous. Deletions cut 5 bases from V and 0 bases from J, with 11 bases between. The CDR3 sequence is 15 residues long. In germline, CDR1 is SGHTA, CDR2 FQGNSA. Written as DNA, the CDR3 is TGTGCCAGCAGCGTCGCGGGGAGCTCTGGAAACACCATATATTTT. Its protein is CASSVAGSSGNTIYF.

The chain combines TRBV27 with TRBJ2-4, with D possibly being TRBD1 (6 bases). The CDR3 extends over 15 amino acids. Trimming pared 6 bases from V and 0 bases from J, leaving 12 bases between. Germline V lookup: CDR1 MNHEY, CDR2 SMNVEV (reference sequence). The chain's CDR3 is CASSTTGLAKNIQYF. DNA for the CDR3: TGTGCCAGCAGCACAACAGGGTTAGCCAAAAACATTCAGTACTTC.

The chain couples TRBV18 to TRBJ1-6; 9 nucleotides match TRBD1. The trim removed 2 bases at V and 4 bases at J, leaving 6 bases unmatched. Germline V gene sequence: CDR1 KGHSH, CDR2 LQKENI. The CDR3 is 17 amino acids. CDR3 loop: CASSPSPGQGYNSPLHF. CDR3 nucleotide sequence: TGTGCCAGCTCACCATCCCCGGGACAGGGATATAATTCACCCCTCCACTTT.